This entry concerns a single TCR beta chain. The time point was: newly diagnosed GD, antithyroid drugs for less than 3 months. After RNA was extracted from PBMCs, the TCR library was made from it. After removal of 4 bases from V and 2 bases from J, the junction contained 2 bases not matched to a gene. Germline CDR1 reads SEHNR; CDR2 reads FQNEAQ (reference sequence). The CDR3 is 14 residues long. This specimen comes from a study of regulatory T cells in long-lasting Graves disease. As for the study in general: For under 3 months, newly diagnosed Graves' patients had been taking antithyroid drugs.

Researchers made TCR beta libraries by using iRepertoire HTBI primers and running Arm-PCR on CDR3 regions. TCRdb recomputed calls from the multiplex PCR reads with MiXCR, one row per CDR3 protein. The sample lists under 300,000 distinct CDR3 sequences, around 19% occurring once. These same data were also listed under a study on T cells in Graves' hyperthyroidism and ophthalmopathy.

The chain links TRBV7-9 to TRBJ2-7; TRBD1 aligns across 10 bases. The clonotype was recovered from a woman aged 30 to 39 with Graves disease. Here the sequenced sample was peripheral blood mononuclear cells (PBMCs), taken at new diagnosis, from a patient treated with antithyroid drugs. CDR3 residues: CASSSTGGAYEQYF. In nucleotides, the CDR3 is TGTGCCAGCAGCTCGACAGGGGGCGCCTACGAGCAGTACTTC.